The clone carrying this T cell receptor (beta chain) was counted many times. The entry originates in a study of identical twins. MiXCR, applied by TCRdb to the 5' RACE reads, yields one record per CDR3 protein. Of approximately 600,000 distinct CDR3 sequences in the sample, approximately 10% are singletons; the top ten hold 2.5% to 3%. The V and J ends lost 6 bases and 2 bases, in that order; junction bases with no gene match: 10. The CDR3 is 17 amino acids. CDR1 WSHSY and CDR2 SAAADI come from the germline V gene. This sample was also put to use in a study of yellow fever vaccine responses in identical twins.

The genes are TRBV10-2 and TRBJ2-2, with TRBD1 identical over 9 bases. This sequence was found in a woman under 30 in good health. Sequenced material: PBMCs. The CDR3, as DNA: TGCGCCAGCAGGGGTTCCCGGGACAGGGTAAACACCGGGGAGCTGTTTTTT. Its translation: CASRGSRDRVNTGELFF.